Listed here is a single T cell receptor beta chain. No cognate antigen has been identified for it. Per-nucleotide qualities are absent, and no much larger clonotype sits a single base away. Amplification of TCR beta CDR3 regions was carried out from RNA transcripts. For the first round of RT-PCR on the TCR CDR3, the HTBI primer set was used together with the Qiagen OneStep RT-PCR kit. Libraries were constructed in a second round of multiplex PCR, after which size selection and purification were performed. The libraries were sequenced on an Illumina HiSeq2000 using paired-end 100 bp reads. The study's processing was this. Raw data were processed with SOAPnuke, discarding reads with adapters, uncalled bases, mean Phred below 15, or no exact constant-primer or identifier match. COPE v1.2.5 was used to merge the high-quality paired reads, and each unique nucleotide sequence was defined as a clonotype. MiTCR v1.1 was used to align clonotypes to the IMGT TRBV, TRBD and TRBJ reference segments. Analysis was restricted to V-J combinations with a frequency above 0.0001, which covered approximately 99% of repertoires. A TCS score was defined as the ratio between F50 (clonal expansion) and ExV (chaos), using BLOSUM62-based TCRdist between CDR3 peptides within each V-J. Welch's t-statistics and random forest reduced just over 500 V-J features to 10 to 15, which were used in a naive Bayes classifier (R e1071). TCRdb passed the public sequencing reads through fastp at Q25 and MiXCR, retaining productive beta sequences. When rows share a CDR3 protein, they turn into one entry using the most common DNA and genes. None of the V and J calls come from the authors' own analysis; TCRdb made them. The sample records under 700,000 distinct CDR3 sequences, about half of which are singletons. 8.2% of the sample comes from the top ten.

A patient counted as having stable Graves' hyperthyroidism if no progression to ophthalmopathy occurred over 18 months of follow-up. Hyperthyroidism patients were newly diagnosed, had a disease duration of under 2 months, and were aged 18 to 65 years. Patients with uncontrolled infections, other autoimmune diseases, pregnancy or lactation were excluded. Clinical symptoms, serum thyroxine and TRAb, thyroid ultrasound, and orbital computed tomography formed the basis for the diagnoses. Total RNA was extracted using Trizol reagent, and RNA quality was assessed on an Agilent 2100 Bioanalyzer. The sample belongs to a study of T cells in Graves' hyperthyroidism and ophthalmopathy (dated by TCRdb to about 2019). Regarding the complete study: To identify distinguishing TCR V-J signatures, a discovery cohort of roughly 100 patients was used, comprising 43 with Graves' ophthalmopathy and around 60 with stable Graves' hyperthyroidism. Whether ophthalmopathy could be predicted prospectively was tested in an independent validation cohort made up of approximately 19 hyperthyroidism patients plus 17 patients who later progressed to ophthalmopathy. The approximately 98 discovery patients were randomly divided into training and test sets at a 7:3 ratio. In roughly six Graves' hyperthyroidism patients, the study also compared T-cell repertoires from thyroid tissue with T-cell repertoires from blood. Following sampling, methimazole starting at 30 mg daily was given to hyperthyroidism patients, and high-dose intravenous methylprednisolone was given to ophthalmopathy patients. TCR Vbeta CDR3 sequencing of 130 to 150 peripheral blood samples (over 40 ophthalmopathy, 75 to 85 hyperthyroidism and approximately 17 progressor patients) is reported in the paper.

The germline V gene (reference sequence) provides CDR1 SEHNR and CDR2 FQNEAQ. V is cut back by 8 bases and J by 2 bases, with 8 bases in the junction unmatched. Inclusive of the bounding cysteine and phenylalanine, the CDR3 is 16 residues long. Just CDR3 DNA is preserved here, 48 bases in frame from base 1. Study-wide findings and limitations: In validation, the model predicted progression to ophthalmopathy a median of around 6.5 months before onset, with over 55% sensitivity and almost 75% specificity. No statistical method was used to set the sample size in advance, and investigators knew the group allocation. A model built on a 13 V-J signature distinguished ophthalmopathy from stable hyperthyroidism, reaching about 89% sensitivity and about 81% specificity in cross-validation and 80%/75% in testing. Most expanded thyroid clonotypes (frequency above 0.001) were also detected in blood, suggesting blood repertoires may reflect thyroid immune responses.

This receptor was obtained from a woman younger than 35 with Graves' hyperthyroidism. Donor details come from another sample of the same person, matched by shared clones. Material: peripheral blood or thyroid tissue (not recorded which). This chain is built from TRBV7-9 and TRBJ2-7, with TRBD2 matching 14 junction bases. The nucleotides read TGTGCCAGCGCTACCTCGGGACTAGCGGGGGCCTACGAGCAGTACTTC. This encodes CASATSGLAGAYEQYF.